The clone carrying this T cell receptor (beta chain) was seen a handful of times. The antigen is not known. During its preparation, the TCRbeta library received unique molecular identifiers. TCRdb recomputed calls from the PCR reads with MiXCR, one row per CDR3 protein. Of fewer than 250,000 distinct CDR3 sequences in the sample, approximately 17% were seen once. These data originate in a study of T-cell reconstitution after alpha-beta-depleted transplantation in children. General study points: Reported findings indicate that, about two months after transplant, alpha-beta T cells came from several hundred expanded clones, which were derived from non-depleted graft cells. Hyperexpanded clones declined; after one year, newly produced T cells mostly supplied diversity.

In germline, CDR1 is MNHEY, CDR2 SVGEGT. V was clipped by 6 bases and J by 0 bases, with 9 bases between them. The CDR3 runs to 15 residues. V gene TRBV6-2 or TRBV6-3 combines with J gene TRBJ2-6, with D unclear. The sequence was obtained from a male patient under 10 years old who had a stem cell transplant for acute lymphoblastic leukemia, so the T cells may come from the graft donor. Source: PBMCs, mostly from graft donor cells, taken 360 days after TCRalphabeta/CD19-depleted stem cell transplant. CDR3 bases: TGTGCCAGCAGCCGAGCAAGCTCTGGGGCCAACGTCCTGACTTTC. It encodes CASSRASSGANVLTF.